The T cell receptor (beta chain) under discussion was sequenced for a study of T-cell memory formation after mild COVID-19. Study outcomes and limitations: The study found balanced CD4/CD8 in clones contracting day 15 to 85 and a CD4+ lean in later expanders.

Points on this clonotype: Its specificity is not known.

In TCRdb, the 5' RACE reads were re-called with MiXCR into one record per CDR3 protein. The repertoire includes a few hundred thousand distinct CDR3 sequences, 20% to 25% of them detected once, and approximately 22% sits in the top ten. Per germline, CDR1 SGHTA and CDR2 FQGNSA. The CDR3 is made up of 15 amino acids. The V gene end was trimmed by 3 bases and the J gene end by 3 bases; junction bases not matched to a gene: 7. The sequence came from a young man who had mild COVID-19 (a few samples of this study predate the infection). Cell type and time point are not known. The source material was PBMCs or a T cell subset sorted from them (not recorded which). The chain combines TRBV7-2 with TRBJ1-1, with TRBD1 identical over 7 bases. CDR3 bases: TGTGCCAGCAGCTTCCGACAGGGAGGGGACACTGAAGCTTTCTTT. Its protein is CASSFRQGGDTEAFF.